This entry lists 27 T cell receptor beta chains sequenced from one sample in a study of T cells in Graves' hyperthyroidism and ophthalmopathy. It was RNA transcripts that yielded the amplified TCR beta CDR3 regions. With the HTBI primer set, the TCR CDR3 went through a first round of RT-PCR. Each CDR3 protein is one row after TCRdb ran MiXCR on the multiplex PCR reads. This sample has 400,000 to 550,000 distinct CDR3 sequences, with approximately 25% found just once. Sequences were obtained from blood. Every receptor here comes from a woman in her twenties or thirties with Graves' ophthalmopathy.

This clonotype was counted many times. The chain combines TRBV20-1 with TRBJ1-2; D is unresolved. Trimming left V 4 bases short and J 4 bases short, with 10 bases between. The CDR3 runs to 12 residues. Germline CDR1 reads DFQATT; CDR2 reads SNEGSKA (reference sequence). The CDR3: CSATSQIYGYTF. The CDR3 bases are TGCAGTGCTACATCGCAGATCTATGGCTACACCTTC.

This clonotype was seen ten or more times. A junction boundary mismatches the germline segment, possibly from a read error. The chain employs TRBV9 and TRBJ1-1; no reliable D call. CDR3 length: 15 amino acids. CDR1 SGDLS and CDR2 YYNGEE come from the germline V gene. CDR3: CASSVAPGRNAEAFF. The DNA of the CDR3 is TGTGCCAGCAGCGTAGCACCGGGGAGGAACGCTGAAGCTTTCTTT.

This clonotype was seen more than once but under ten times. The chain joins TRBV6-1 to TRBJ1-1; the D is unclear. The CDR3 consists of 13 residues. Germline V gives CDR1 MNHNS, CDR2 SASEGT. The germline V and J ends were trimmed by 4 bases and 1 base, with 7 bases remaining between them. CDR3 amino acids: CASSAETNTEAFF. The CDR3 DNA is TGTGCCAGCAGTGCGGAGACGAACACTGAAGCTTTCTTT.

This clonotype was detected ten times or more. The V call is TRBV4-1, the J call TRBJ1-1; no firm D call. Trimming took 2 bases from V and 7 from J, leaving 11 bases between them. The CDR3 loop spans 13 amino acids. In germline, CDR1 is MGHRA, CDR2 YSYEKL. The CDR3, as DNA: TGCGCCAGCAGCCAAAGAGGGCTGAGTGAAGCTTTCTTT. Protein: CASSQRGLSEAFF.

This clonotype was found many times. The J gene is TRBJ1-2, the V gene TRBV20-1, with 11 bases that match TRBD1. The CDR3 spans 14 residues. The junction had 5 bases not matched to a gene; V was cut back by 3 bases and J by 5 bases. The germline gives CDR1 DFQATT, CDR2 SNEGSKA (reference sequence). DNA for the CDR3: TGCAGTGCTAGCCCCGGGACAGGGGGATATGGCTACACCTTC. Its translation is CSASPGTGGYGYTF.

This clonotype was seen repeatedly, ten times or more. The V gene is TRBV20-1, the J gene TRBJ1-5, with 9 bases matching TRBD1. The length of the CDR3 is 14 residues. In germline, CDR1 is DFQATT, CDR2 SNEGSKA (reference sequence). Germline trimming cut 5 bases from V and 7 bases from J; bases unmatched to any gene: 9. The CDR3 coding sequence is TGCAGTGCTGTCCGGGACAGGGTATACCAGCCCCAGCATTTT. This translates into CSAVRDRVYQPQHF.

The chain is built from TRBV12-3 or TRBV12-4 and TRBJ1-1; D remains unclear. Trimming took off 8 bases at V and 3 bases at J, with 10 bases between the two ends. This CDR3 spans 12 amino acids. The CDR3, as DNA: TGTGCCAGCGGCCGGGCCCACACTGAAGCTTTCTTT. This encodes CASGRAHTEAFF.

In its sample, this clonotype was seen a few times. The chain joins TRBV6-1 to TRBJ2-7; TRBD1 matches at 9 bases. V was pared by 6 bases and J by 5 bases, with 11 bases of the junction left unmatched. The germline CDR1 and CDR2 sequences are MNHNS and SASEGT. CDR3 size: 15 residues. This CDR3 is CASRDRGGVSDEQYF. CDR3 DNA: TGTGCCAGCAGGGACAGGGGAGGCGTTTCGGACGAGCAGTACTTC.

This clonotype was seen at least ten times. CDR3 nucleotides: TGTGCCAGCAGTGTTCAGGGACCTCCAACTTCTGGGGCCAACGTCCTGACTTTC. Its protein product is CASSVQGPPTSGANVLTF. The rearrangement uses TRBV6-1 and TRBJ2-6; D is possibly TRBD1 or TRBD2 (5 bases each). Between the trimmed V and J ends, which lost 4 bases and 1 base, there was a span of 17 bases. The CDR3 sequence is 18 residues long. The germline CDR1 and CDR2 sequences are MNHNS and SASEGT.

This clonotype has a count of ten or more. The chain employs TRBV6-5 and TRBJ2-5; either TRBD1 or TRBD2 may supply D (5 bases each). Trimming left V 0 bases short and J 5 bases short, with 19 bases between. This CDR3 contains 17 residues. Germline-derived CDR1 and CDR2 are MNHEY and SVGAGI. CDR3 sequence (DNA): TGTGCCAGCAGTTACTCTCTAATCAAACGGGACGGGGAGACCCAGTACTTC. This gives the protein CASSYSLIKRDGETQYF.

This clonotype was counted only a few times. The J gene is TRBJ1-5, the V gene TRBV5-5, with D unclear. CDR1 and CDR2 (germline): SGHKS, YYEKEE (reference sequence). V gave up 4 bases and J gave up 0 bases, with 14 bases separating them. The CDR3 spans 16 residues. The CDR3 loop is CASSTGGGYSNQPQHF. The DNA for the CDR3 is TGTGCCAGCAGCACGGGAGGCGGTTATAGCAATCAGCCCCAGCATTTT.

This clonotype has a handful of counts. In DNA form, the CDR3 reads TGTGCCTGGAGCGGCACCATTCCGGGACGGATGAAGAACACTGAAGCTTTCTTT. Translating it yields CAWSGTIPGRMKNTEAFF. The J gene is TRBJ1-1, the V gene TRBV30, with D tentatively TRBD1 (5 bases). There are 18 residues in the CDR3. Germline V gives CDR1 GTSNPN, CDR2 SVGIG (reference sequence). V lost 3 bases, J lost 1 base, and 24 bases lay in between.

This clonotype was counted ten times or more. The chain joins TRBV14 to TRBJ1-2; 11 nucleotides agree with TRBD1. V gave up 0 bases and J gave up 8 bases; unmatched junction bases: 5. This CDR3 spans 15 amino acids. CDR1 SGHDN and CDR2 FVKESK come from the germline V gene. Here the CDR3 reads CASSQEGGQGDGYTF. The CDR3 DNA reads TGTGCCAGCAGCCAAGAAGGGGGACAGGGGGACGGCTACACCTTC. The whole variable domain, filled in from reference TRBV14 and TRBJ1-2, reads EAGVTQFPSHSVIEKGQTVTLRCDPISGHDNLYWYRRVMGKEIKFLLHFVKESKQDESGMPNNRFLAERTGGTYSTLKVQPAELEDSGVYFCASSQEGGQGDGYTFGSGTRLTVV.

This clonotype has at least ten counts. The CDR3 sequence: CASSSAGGKSYEQYF. The CDR3 DNA follows: TGTGCCAGCAGCTCAGCGGGGGGGAAATCCTACGAGCAGTACTTC. The chain employs TRBV7-2 and TRBJ2-7, with TRBD2 identical over 10 bases. This CDR3 is built from 15 residues. The germline V gene encodes CDR1 SGHTA and CDR2 FQGNSA. V was clipped by 4 bases and J by 1 base; unmatched bases: 4. The entire variable domain, with the rest obtained from reference TRBV7-2 and TRBJ2-7, is as follows: GAGVSQSPSNKVTEKGKDVELRCDPISGHTALYWYRQSLGQGLEFLIYFQGNSAPDKSGLPSDRFSAERTGGSVSTLTIQRTQQEDSAVYLCASSSAGGKSYEQYFGPGTRLTVT.

This clonotype has at least ten counts. This chain uses TRBV5-1 with TRBJ1-2; maybe TRBD1 (6 bases). V dropped 3 bases and J dropped 4 bases, with 13 bases sitting between them. This CDR3 is 14 amino acids long. Germline values: CDR1 SGHRS, CDR2 YFSETQ. The CDR3 protein is CASSSATGGYGYTF. CDR3 DNA: TGCGCCAGCAGCTCCGCGACAGGAGGCTATGGCTACACCTTC.

This clonotype has more than one count but fewer than ten. This rearrangement joins TRBV7-8 to TRBJ2-5; D remains ambiguous. CDR3 length: 15 amino acids. The germline V gene has CDR1 SGHVS and CDR2 FQNEAQ. V was clipped by 1 base and J by 1 base, with 10 bases between them. The CDR3 sequence is CASSLDGRAQETQYF. As DNA, the CDR3 is TGTGCCAGCAGCTTAGATGGTAGGGCCCAAGAGACCCAGTACTTC.

This clonotype was seen repeatedly, ten times or more. The gene calls are TRBV3-1 and TRBJ1-5; D unresolved. The CDR3 is made up of 14 amino acids. Trimming removed 1 base at V and 9 bases at J, with 13 bases between. The V gene's germline CDR1 is LGHDT and CDR2 YNNKEL (reference sequence). As DNA, the CDR3 is TGTGCCAGCAGCCAAGGTCCATCGGAACGGCCCCAGCATTTT. Amino acid sequence: CASSQGPSERPQHF.

In this sample, this clonotype turned up a few times. This chain connects TRBV12-3 or TRBV12-4 to TRBJ1-2; 7 bases align to TRBD1. The CDR3 extends over 15 amino acids. The V segment lost 5 bases and the J segment 7 bases; nucleotides outside the gene matches: 13. The CDR3 reads CASSQQRQGAFGYTF. For the CDR3, the DNA is TGTGCCAGCAGTCAGCAGCGACAGGGAGCCTTTGGCTACACCTTC.

This clonotype has a count of ten or more. The chain is built from TRBV2 and TRBJ2-4; 7 nucleotides line up with TRBD2. CDR1 and CDR2 (germline): SNHLY, FYNNEI. J lost 1 base, V lost 6 bases, and 0 bases had no gene match. The CDR3 contains 13 residues. This CDR3 is CASRREAKNIQYF. The DNA of the CDR3 is TGTGCCAGCAGGCGGGAGGCCAAAAACATTCAGTACTTC. The full variable domain, with the rest looked up from reference TRBV2 and TRBJ2-4, is EPEVTQTPSHQVTQMGQEVILRCVPISNHLYFYWYRQILGQKVEFLVSFYNNEISEKSEIFDDQFSVERPDGSNFTLKIRSTKLEDSAMYFCASRREAKNIQYFGAGTRLSVL.

This chain connects TRBV20-1 to TRBJ2-2; D remains ambiguous. Trimming removed 1 base at V and 6 bases at J, with 3 bases between. The CDR3 length is 11 residues. Germline V gives CDR1 DFQATT, CDR2 SNEGSKA (reference sequence). The CDR3 here is CSARVPGELFF. In nucleotides, the CDR3 is TGCAGTGCTAGAGTCCCCGGGGAGCTGTTTTTT.

CDR3 DNA: TGTGCCAGCAGAGCAGGGGGCCCAAACACTGAAGCTTTCTTT. Encoded protein: CASRAGGPNTEAFF. J is TRBJ1-1 and V is TRBV7-9; the match to TRBD1 covers 8 bases. The CDR3 is 14 amino acids. V lost 6 bases, J lost 2 bases, and 5 bases stayed unmatched. Germline CDR1 SEHNR, CDR2 FQNEAQ (reference sequence).

Ten or more counts support this clonotype. The gene calls are TRBV4-2 and TRBJ1-1; D might be TRBD1 (5 bases). V lost 4 bases to trimming and J lost 3 bases, with 9 bases between them. The CDR3 runs to 13 residues. Germline CDR1 LGHNA, CDR2 YNFKEQ. The CDR3 is CASSREGDTEAFF. The CDR3 DNA is TGTGCCAGCAGCCGTGAAGGGGACACTGAAGCTTTCTTT.

V and J are TRBV12-3 or TRBV12-4 and TRBJ1-2; 11 positions agree with TRBD1. This CDR3 has 15 residues. V dropped 6 bases and J dropped 4; count of bases not matched to a gene: 7. DNA for the CDR3: TGTGCCAGCAGCACCACCGGGACAGGGGGCTATGGCTACACCTTC. This sequence encodes CASSTTGTGGYGYTF.

This clonotype was counted at least ten times. The chain joins TRBV27 to TRBJ2-7, with 7 bases identical to TRBD1. The CDR3 consists of 14 residues. Trimming at V came to 2 bases and at J to 6 bases, leaving 7 bases not matched to a gene. CDR1 and CDR2 from the germline V gene are MNHEY and SMNVEV (reference sequence). Written as DNA, the CDR3 is TGTGCCAGCAGTTTACGACAGGGTCGGGTCGAGCAGTACTTC. Its translation: CASSLRQGRVEQYF.

This clonotype was seen at least ten times. With a much larger clone just one base away, this may be a read error. The J gene is TRBJ1-2, the V gene TRBV12-3 or TRBV12-4; maybe TRBD1 (5 bases). V was shortened by 5 bases and J by 8 bases, with 15 bases between the two germline ends. The length of the CDR3 is 13 residues. This CDR3 is CASSAAGSRGYTF. The DNA of the CDR3 is TGTGCCAGCAGTGCCGCAGGGTCTCGCGGCTACACCTTC.

The rearrangement links TRBV2 to TRBJ2-7; no clear D. With 2 bases removed from V and 6 bases from J, the gap between germline ends came to 5 bases. Looked up from germline, CDR1 is SNHLY and CDR2 is FYNNEI. The CDR3 is made up of 11 amino acids. CDR3: CASSELVEQYF. In nucleotides, the CDR3 is TGTGCCAGCAGTGAACTGGTCGAGCAGTACTTC.

This clonotype was found many times. At one end the junction does not follow the germline gene, possibly because of a read error. The chain employs TRBV6-1 and TRBJ1-2; D gene unclear. The CDR3 loop spans 13 amino acids. Per germline, CDR1 MNHNS and CDR2 SASEGT. The CDR3 loop is CASSKAAFYGYTF. In nucleotides, the CDR3 is TGTGCCAGCAGTAAAGCAGCCTTCTATGGCTACACCTTC.